The subject of this entry is one TCR beta chain. Its target is unknown. This sample was taken from a study of breast tumors, draining lymph nodes, adjacent tissues. Study results and limitations: Luminal-like breast cancer showed significantly higher tumor–nontumor repertoire similarity than basal-like. Data only fit, rather than demonstrated, lymph node origin of most tumor T cells.

TCRdb passed the multiplex PCR reads through MiXCR, listing each CDR3 protein once. Of approximately 210,000 distinct CDR3 sequences listed, around 35% are singletons. The lymph nodes were axillary draining lymph nodes from breast cancer patients. The germline gives CDR1 MNHEY, CDR2 SVGAGI. CDR3 length: 12 amino acids. Losses at the gene ends were 4 bases for V and 9 bases for J; bases not matched to a gene: 5. The material sequenced was axillary lymph node tissue. The chain uses TRBV6-5 and TRBJ2-7; 8 bases agree with TRBD2. This TCR was sampled from a female donor with breast cancer. Some clones in this sample may be carry-over from other donors' samples. In DNA, the CDR3 is TGTGCCAGCAGTTCGACGGCGGGGGGGCAGTACTTC. This sequence encodes CASSSTAGGQYF.